This T cell receptor (beta chain) was captured by sequencing in a study of Tregs in tolerant kidney transplant recipients. The CDR3 covers 16 residues. Per germline, CDR1 MNHEY and CDR2 SMNVEV (reference sequence). Trimming cost V 5 bases and J 2 bases, with 17 bases left between them. Concerning this clone: Its target is not known.

Some clones are missing from TCRdb's copy, which holds only in-frame ones; the method was immunoSEQ multiplex PCR. The profile shows fewer than 55,000 clones, approximately 89% of them singletons. Study-wide points: Tregs expanded with activated donor B cells seemed most donor-specific.

Mixed chimerism was transient after nonmyeloablative marrow transplants from related graft donors. The rearrangement uses TRBV27 and TRBJ2-3; D is undetermined. This TCR came from a human patient who received a combined kidney and bone marrow transplant. The T cells may partly be graft donor cells. The input for sequencing was CD8+ T cells from blood (PBMCs), taken 12 months after the transplant. In nucleotides, the CDR3 is TGTGCCAGCAGTCCCGGGTGGAGCAAGGACACAGATACGCAGTATTTT. Translating gives CASSPGWSKDTDTQYF.